This TCR beta chain comes out of a study of blood T cell repertoires in COVID-19. Study in general: Italy, Spain and the United States were the sources of the convalescent and acute COVID-19 samples.

There are 13 residues in the CDR3. The germline V gene has CDR1 KGHDR and CDR2 SFDVKD. V was pared by 6 bases and J by 0 bases, with 8 bases between. The study drew participants aged about 18 to 95 years from under 30 US areas. Researchers sorted participants into cohorts using their self-reported clinical history. Individuals in the exposed group had encountered a COVID-19 case within 2 weeks preceding study entry. Assay used: immunoSEQ multiplex PCR; TCRdb lists only in-frame clones, some missing. The sample has approximately 300,000 clones, approximately 91% seen once. The source is a woman between 25 and 40 years old who had been exposed to COVID-19. Source material: PBMCs or T cells enriched from blood (not recorded which). The chain recombines TRBV24-1 with TRBJ2-7; D is possibly TRBD2 (5 bases). This chain's CDR3 is CATSTRFSYEQYF. The CDR3 region has the DNA TGTGCCACCAGTACTAGATTCTCCTACGAGCAGTACTTC.